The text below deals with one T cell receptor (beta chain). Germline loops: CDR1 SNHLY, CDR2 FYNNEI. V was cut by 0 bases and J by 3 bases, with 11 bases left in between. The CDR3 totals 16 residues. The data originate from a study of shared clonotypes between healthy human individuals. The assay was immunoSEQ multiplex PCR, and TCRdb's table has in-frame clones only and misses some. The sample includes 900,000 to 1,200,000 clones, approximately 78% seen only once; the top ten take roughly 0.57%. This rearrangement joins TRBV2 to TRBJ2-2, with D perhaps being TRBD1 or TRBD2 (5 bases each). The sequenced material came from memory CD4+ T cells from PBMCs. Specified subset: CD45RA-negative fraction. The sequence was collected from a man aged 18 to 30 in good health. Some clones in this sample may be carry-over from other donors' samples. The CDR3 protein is CASSEARDPYTGELFF. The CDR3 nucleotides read TGTGCCAGCAGTGAAGCGAGGGACCCTTACACCGGGGAGCTGTTTTTT.